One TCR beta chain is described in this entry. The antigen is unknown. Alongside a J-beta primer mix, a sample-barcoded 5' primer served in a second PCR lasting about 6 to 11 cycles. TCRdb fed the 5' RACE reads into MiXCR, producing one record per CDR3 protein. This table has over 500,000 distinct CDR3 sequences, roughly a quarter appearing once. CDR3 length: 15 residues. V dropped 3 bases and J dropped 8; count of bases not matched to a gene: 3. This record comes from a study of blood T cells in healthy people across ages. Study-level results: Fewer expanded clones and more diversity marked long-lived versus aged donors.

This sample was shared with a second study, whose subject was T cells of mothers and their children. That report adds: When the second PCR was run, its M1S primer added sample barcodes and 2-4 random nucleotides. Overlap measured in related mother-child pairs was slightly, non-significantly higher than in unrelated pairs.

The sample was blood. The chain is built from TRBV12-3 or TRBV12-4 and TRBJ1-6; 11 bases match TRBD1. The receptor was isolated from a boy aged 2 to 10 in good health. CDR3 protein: CASSFEGQGDSPLHF. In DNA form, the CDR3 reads TGTGCCAGCAGTTTTGAGGGACAGGGGGATTCACCCCTCCACTTT.